This TCR beta chain was retrieved from a study of OX40 agonist ivuxolimab in advanced cancers. Study as a whole: Hepatocellular carcinoma, melanoma, renal cell or head and neck cancer affected the dose-escalation patients.

On this clone itself: What it binds is unknown.

Findings and limits, study-wide: Expanded peripheral T cells had an undetermined antigen specificity.

Using immunoSEQ multiplex PCR, the repertoire was profiled, and TCRdb retains in-frame clones only, with some absent. There are about 74,000 clones in the sample; around 82% occur only once, and less than 2.5% lies in the top ten. The V segment lost 1 base and the J segment 7 bases; nucleotides outside the gene matches: 3. The germline gives CDR1 SGHNT, CDR2 YYREEE (reference sequence). The CDR3 has 13 amino acids. The specimen comprised CD4+ or CD8+ T cells sorted from blood, sampled in a trial of the OX40 agonist ivuxolimab. The chain links TRBV5-4 to TRBJ2-7; the match to TRBD1 covers 9 bases. The receptor's source is an adult with an advanced solid tumor such as melanoma, head and neck, liver or kidney cancer. The DNA of the CDR3 is TGTGCCAGCAGCTTGACAGGGGGCGGGGAGCAGTACTTC. Protein: CASSLTGGGEQYF. The complete variable domain, with remaining parts taken from reference TRBV5-4 and TRBJ2-7, reads ETGVTQSPTHLIKTRGQQVTLRCSSQSGHNTVSWYQQALGQGPQFIFQYYREEENGRGNFPPRFSGLQFPNYSSELNVNALELDDSALYLCASSLTGGGEQYFGPGTRLTVT.